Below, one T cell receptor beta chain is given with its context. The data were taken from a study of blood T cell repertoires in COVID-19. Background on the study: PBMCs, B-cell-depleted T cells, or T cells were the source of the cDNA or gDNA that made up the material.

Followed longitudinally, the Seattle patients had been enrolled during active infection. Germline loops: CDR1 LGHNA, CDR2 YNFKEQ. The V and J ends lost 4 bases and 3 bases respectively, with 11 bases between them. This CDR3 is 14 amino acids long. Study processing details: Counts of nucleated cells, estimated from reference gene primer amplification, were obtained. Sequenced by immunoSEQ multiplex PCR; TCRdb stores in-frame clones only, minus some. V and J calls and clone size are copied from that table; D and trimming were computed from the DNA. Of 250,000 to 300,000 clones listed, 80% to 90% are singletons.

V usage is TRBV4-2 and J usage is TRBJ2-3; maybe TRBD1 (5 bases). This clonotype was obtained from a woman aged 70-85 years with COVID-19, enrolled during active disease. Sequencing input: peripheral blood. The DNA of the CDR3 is TGTGCCAGCAGCCTTAGCAGGGTGACAGATACGCAGTATTTT. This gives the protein CASSLSRVTDTQYF.